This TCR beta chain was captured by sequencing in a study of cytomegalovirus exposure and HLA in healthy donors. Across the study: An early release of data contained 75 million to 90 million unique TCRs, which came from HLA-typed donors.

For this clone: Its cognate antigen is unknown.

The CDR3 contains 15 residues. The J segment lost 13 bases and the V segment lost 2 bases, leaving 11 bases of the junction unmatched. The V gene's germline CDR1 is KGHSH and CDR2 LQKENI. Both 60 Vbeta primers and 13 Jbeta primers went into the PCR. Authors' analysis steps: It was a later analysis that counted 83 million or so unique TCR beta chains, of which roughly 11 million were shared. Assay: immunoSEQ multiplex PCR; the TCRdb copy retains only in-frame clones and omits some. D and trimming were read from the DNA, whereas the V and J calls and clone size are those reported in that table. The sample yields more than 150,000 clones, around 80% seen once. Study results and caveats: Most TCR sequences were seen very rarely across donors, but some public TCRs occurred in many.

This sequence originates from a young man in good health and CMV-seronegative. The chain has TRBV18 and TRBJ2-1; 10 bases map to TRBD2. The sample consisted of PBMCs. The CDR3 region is CASSPGGAGGPGQFF. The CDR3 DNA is TGTGCCAGCTCACCAGGAGGAGCGGGGGGGCCAGGACAGTTCTTC. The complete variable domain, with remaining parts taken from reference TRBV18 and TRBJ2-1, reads NAGVMQNPRHLVRRRGQEARLRCSPMKGHSHVYWYRQLPEEGLKFMVYLQKENIIDESGMPKERFSAEFPKEGPSILRIQQVVRGDSAAYFCASSPGGAGGPGQFFGPGTRLTVL.